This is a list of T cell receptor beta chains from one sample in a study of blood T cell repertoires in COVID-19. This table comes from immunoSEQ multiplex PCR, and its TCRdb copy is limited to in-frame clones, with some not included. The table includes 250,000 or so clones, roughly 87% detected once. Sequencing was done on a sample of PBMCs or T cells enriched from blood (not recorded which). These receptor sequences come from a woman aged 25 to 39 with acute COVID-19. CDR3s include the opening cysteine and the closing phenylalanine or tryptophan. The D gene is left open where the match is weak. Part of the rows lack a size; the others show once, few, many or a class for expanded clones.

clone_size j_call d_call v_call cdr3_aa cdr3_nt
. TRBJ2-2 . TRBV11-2 CASSLDIANTGELFF TGTGCCAGCAGCTTAGATATAGCTAACACCGGGGAGCTGTTTTTT
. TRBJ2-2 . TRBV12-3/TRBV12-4 CASSPVPGELFF TGTGCCAGCAGCCCCGTCCCCGGGGAGCTGTTTTTT
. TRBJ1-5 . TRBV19 CASTTLPRTYSNQPQHF TGTGCCAGTACCACTCTACCTAGAACCTATAGCAATCAGCCCCAGCATTTT
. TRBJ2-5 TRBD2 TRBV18 CASSLDTGLAQETQYF TGTGCCAGCTCACTTGACACGGGACTAGCCCAAGAGACCCAGTACTTC
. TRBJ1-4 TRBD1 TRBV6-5 CASSLDRASEKLFF TGTGCCAGCAGCTTGGACAGGGCCAGTGAAAAACTGTTTTTT
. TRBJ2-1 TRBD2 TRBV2 CASSEAGTSGYYNEQFF TGTGCCAGCAGTGAAGCCGGGACTAGCGGCTACTACAATGAGCAGTTCTTC
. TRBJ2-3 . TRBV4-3 CASSQDWRASTDTQYF TGCGCCAGCAGCCAAGATTGGAGGGCGAGCACAGATACGCAGTATTTT
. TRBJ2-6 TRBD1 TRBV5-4 CASSRDRGSFGANVLTF TGTGCCAGCAGCCGGGACAGGGGTTCGTTCGGGGCCAACGTCCTGACTTTC
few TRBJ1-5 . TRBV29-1 CSVGSVRNQPQHF TGCAGCGTTGGGTCGGTAAGAAATCAGCCCCAGCATTTT
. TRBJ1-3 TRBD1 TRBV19 CASSRRQGISGNTIYF TGTGCCAGTAGTAGACGACAGGGAATCTCTGGAAACACCATATATTTT
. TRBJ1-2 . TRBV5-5 CASSLDGGGSYGYTF TGTGCCAGCAGCTTGGACGGCGGGGGGAGCTATGGCTACACCTTC
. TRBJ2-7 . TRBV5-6 CASSLGTLSYEQYF TGTGCCAGCAGCTTAGGGACTCTTTCCTACGAGCAGTACTTC
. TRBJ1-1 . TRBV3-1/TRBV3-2 CASSQNRFDTEAFF TGTGCCAGCAGCCAAAACAGGTTCGACACTGAAGCTTTCTTT
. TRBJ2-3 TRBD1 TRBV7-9 CASSTRVGTGLDTQYF TGTGCCAGCAGCACCCGCGTTGGGACAGGGTTGGATACGCAGTATTTT
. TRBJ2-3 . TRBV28 CASLPGHRDTQYF TGTGCCAGCCTCCCGGGACACAGAGATACGCAGTATTTT
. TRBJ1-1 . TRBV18 CASSPGWGGDWNTEAFF TGTGCCAGCTCACCGGGTTGGGGGGGCGATTGGAACACTGAAGCTTTCTTT
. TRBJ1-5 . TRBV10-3 CAISEQYSNQPQHF TGTGCCATCAGTGAACAGTATAGCAATCAGCCCCAGCATTTT
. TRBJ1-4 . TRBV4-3 CASSQAPTGPNEKLFF TGCGCCAGCAGCCAAGCTCCGACAGGCCCTAATGAAAAACTGTTTTTT
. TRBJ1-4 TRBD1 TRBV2 CASSPDRGREKLFF TGTGCCAGCAGTCCGGACAGGGGTAGAGAAAAACTGTTTTTT
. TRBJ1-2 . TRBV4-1 CASSRGVGGFVLYGYTF TGCGCCAGCAGCCGGGGGGTAGGCGGGTTCGTGCTCTATGGCTACACCTTC
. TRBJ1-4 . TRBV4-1 CASSQTGGALEKLFF TGCGCCAGCAGCCAAACGGGGGGGGCGCTTGAAAAACTGTTTTTT
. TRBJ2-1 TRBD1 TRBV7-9 CASSLARTGAREQFF TGTGCCAGCAGCTTAGCCAGGACAGGGGCGCGGGAGCAGTTCTTC
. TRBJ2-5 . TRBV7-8 CASSLRGTQYF TGTGCCAGCAGCTTAAGAGGGACCCAGTACTTC
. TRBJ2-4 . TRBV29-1 CSVADSIIQYF TGCAGCGTTGCTGACAGTATCATTCAGTACTTC
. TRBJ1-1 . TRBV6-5 CASRVAFTAEAFF TGTGCCAGCAGGGTGGCCTTCACCGCTGAAGCTTTCTTT
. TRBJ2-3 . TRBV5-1 CASSLIGDTQYF TGCGCCAGCAGCTTGATCGGAGATACGCAGTATTTT
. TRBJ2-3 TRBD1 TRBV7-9 CAARQGVSTDTQYF TGTGCCGCAAGACAGGGTGTGAGCACAGATACGCAGTATTTT
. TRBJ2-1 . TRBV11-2 CASSSGDRPNNNEQFF TGTGCCAGCAGCTCCGGCGACAGACCGAATAACAATGAGCAGTTCTTC
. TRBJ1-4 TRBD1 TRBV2 CASRDNRQGRLFF TGTGCCAGCCGAGACAACCGACAGGGGAGACTGTTTTTT
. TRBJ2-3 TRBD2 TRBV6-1 CASSAASGLAPTDTQYF TGTGCCAGCAGTGCCGCCTCGGGACTAGCACCCACAGATACGCAGTATTTT
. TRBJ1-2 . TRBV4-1 CASTLGRDTDGDGYTF TGCGCCAGCACACTCGGACGGGACACGGACGGGGATGGCTACACCTTC
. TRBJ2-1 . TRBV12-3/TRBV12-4 CASNLLTGEQFF TGTGCCAGCAATCTCCTCACGGGTGAGCAGTTCTTC
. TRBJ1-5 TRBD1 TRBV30 CAWGQQGAPLGPQHF TGTGCCTGGGGACAACAGGGGGCGCCGTTGGGGCCCCAGCATTTT
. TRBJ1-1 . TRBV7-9 CASSPQGMNTEAFF TGTGCCAGCAGCCCACAGGGCATGAACACTGAAGCTTTCTTT
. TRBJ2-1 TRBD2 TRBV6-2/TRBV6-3 CASSSGTNNEQFF TGTGCCAGCAGTTCCGGGACTAACAATGAGCAGTTCTTC
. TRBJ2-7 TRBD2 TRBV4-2 CASSQAPLAGPSYEQYF TGTGCCAGCAGCCAAGCCCCTTTAGCGGGACCCTCCTACGAGCAGTACTTC
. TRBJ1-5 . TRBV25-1 CASSEANQPQHF TGTGCCAGCAGTGAGGCTAATCAGCCCCAGCATTTT
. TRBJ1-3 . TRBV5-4 CASSFKPGGNTIYF TGTGCCAGCAGCTTCAAGCCCGGGGGAAACACCATATATTTT
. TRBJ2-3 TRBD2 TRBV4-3 CASSQDLGGLQADTQYF TGCGCCAGCAGCCAAGATCTGGGAGGGCTTCAAGCAGATACGCAGTATTTT
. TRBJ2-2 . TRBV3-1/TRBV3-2 CASSQSVNTGELFF TGTGCCAGCAGCCAATCCGTGAACACCGGGGAGCTGTTTTTT
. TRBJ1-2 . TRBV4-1 CASSQETETNYGYTF TGCGCCAGCAGCCAAGAGACAGAAACTAACTATGGCTACACCTTC
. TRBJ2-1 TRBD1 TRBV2 CASSEVQGATYPYNEQFF TGTGCCAGCAGTGAGGTGCAGGGGGCCACGTACCCCTACAATGAGCAGTTCTTC
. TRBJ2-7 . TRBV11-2 CASSLNLLTYEQYF TGTGCCAGCAGCCTAAATTTACTAACCTACGAGCAGTACTTC
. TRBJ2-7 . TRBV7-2 CASSLGHIISYEQYF TGTGCCAGCAGCCTAGGACACATCATCTCCTACGAGCAGTACTTC
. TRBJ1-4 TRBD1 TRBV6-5 CASSPQTGEGEKLFF TGTGCCAGCAGTCCCCAGACAGGGGAGGGTGAAAAACTGTTTTTT
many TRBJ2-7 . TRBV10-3 CAISASAYEQYF TGTGCCATCAGTGCTTCGGCCTACGAGCAGTACTTC